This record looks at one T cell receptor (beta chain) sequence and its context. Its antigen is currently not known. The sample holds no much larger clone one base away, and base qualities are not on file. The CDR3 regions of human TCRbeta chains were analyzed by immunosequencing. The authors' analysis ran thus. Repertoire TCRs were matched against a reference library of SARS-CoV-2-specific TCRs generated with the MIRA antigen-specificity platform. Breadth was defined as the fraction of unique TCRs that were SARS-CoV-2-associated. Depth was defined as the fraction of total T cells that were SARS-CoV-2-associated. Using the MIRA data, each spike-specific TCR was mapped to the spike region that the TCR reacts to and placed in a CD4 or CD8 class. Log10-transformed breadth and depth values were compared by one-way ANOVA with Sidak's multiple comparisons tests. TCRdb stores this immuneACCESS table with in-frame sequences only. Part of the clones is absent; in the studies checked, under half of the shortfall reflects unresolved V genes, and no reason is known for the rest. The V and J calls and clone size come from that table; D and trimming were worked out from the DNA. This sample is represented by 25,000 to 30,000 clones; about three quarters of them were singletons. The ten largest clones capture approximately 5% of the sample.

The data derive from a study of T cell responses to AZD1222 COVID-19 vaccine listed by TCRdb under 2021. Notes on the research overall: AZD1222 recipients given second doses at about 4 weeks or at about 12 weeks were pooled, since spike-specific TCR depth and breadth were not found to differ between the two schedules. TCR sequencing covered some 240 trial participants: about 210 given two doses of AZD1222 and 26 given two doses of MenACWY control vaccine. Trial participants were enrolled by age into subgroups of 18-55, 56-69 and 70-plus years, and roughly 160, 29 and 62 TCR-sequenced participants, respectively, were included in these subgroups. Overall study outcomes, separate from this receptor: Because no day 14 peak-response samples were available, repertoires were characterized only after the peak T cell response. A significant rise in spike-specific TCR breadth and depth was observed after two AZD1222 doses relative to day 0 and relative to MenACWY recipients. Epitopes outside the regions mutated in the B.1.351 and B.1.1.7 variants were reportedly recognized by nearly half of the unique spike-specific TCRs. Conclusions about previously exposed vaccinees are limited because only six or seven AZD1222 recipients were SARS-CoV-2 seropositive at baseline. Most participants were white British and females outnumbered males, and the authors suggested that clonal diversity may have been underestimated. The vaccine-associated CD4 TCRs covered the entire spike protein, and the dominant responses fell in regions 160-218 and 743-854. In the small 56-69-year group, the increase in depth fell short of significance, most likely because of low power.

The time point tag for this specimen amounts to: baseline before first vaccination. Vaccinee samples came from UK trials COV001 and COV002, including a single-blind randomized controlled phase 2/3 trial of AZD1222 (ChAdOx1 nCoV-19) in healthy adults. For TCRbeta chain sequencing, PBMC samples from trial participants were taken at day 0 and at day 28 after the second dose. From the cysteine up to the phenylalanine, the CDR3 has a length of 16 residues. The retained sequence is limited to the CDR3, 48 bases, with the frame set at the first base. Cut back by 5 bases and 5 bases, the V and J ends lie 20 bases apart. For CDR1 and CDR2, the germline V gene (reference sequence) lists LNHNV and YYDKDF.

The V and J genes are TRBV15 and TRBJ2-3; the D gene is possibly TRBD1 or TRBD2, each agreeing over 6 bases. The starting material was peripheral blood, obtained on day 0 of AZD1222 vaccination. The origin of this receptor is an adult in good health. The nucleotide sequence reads TGTGCCACCAGCGAACGCTCGGGGGCCGGGGTAGATACGCAGTATTTT. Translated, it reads CATSERSGAGVDTQYF.